This T cell receptor beta chain was found in a study of OX40 agonist ivuxolimab in advanced cancers. About the study as a whole: Ivuxolimab was a fully human IgG2 agonistic monoclonal antibody targeting the costimulatory receptor OX40 (CD134). The paper reports the monotherapy dose-escalation portion (N of about 47 patients) of the phase I ivuxolimab trial. Patients were allowed to have had prior anti-PD-1, anti-PD-L1 or anti-CTLA-4 therapy, and 30% to 50% of the dose-escalation patients had previously received checkpoint inhibitors. Among the roughly 54 dose-escalation patients, about 20 had hepatocellular carcinoma, approximately 15 melanoma, 9 renal cell carcinoma and 9 head and neck cancer. Peripheral TCRbeta sequencing was intended to test whether TCR sequence diversity was altered and clonal T-cell expansion was caused by ivuxolimab. Intravenous ivuxolimab was administered to patients every 2 weeks at six dose levels: 0.01, 0.1, 0.3, 1.5, 3 and 10 mg/kg. The dose-escalation cohort was about 86% male with a mean age of about 65 years, ranging from roughly 20 to 80. Partial responses were achieved by three dose-escalation patients, of whom one had hepatocellular carcinoma and two had cutaneous melanoma.

Concerning this clone: Its antigen is currently not known. Per-base qualities were not stored, and no clone one base away is much larger.

What the authors observed across the whole study: After ivuxolimab, expanded clones were on average more numerous among CD8+ T cells than among CD4+ T cells. In partial responders in the 0.1-3.0 mg/kg groups, normalized peripheral clonal expansion was found to be among the lowest, especially among CD8+ T cells. At doses of 0.1 to 3.0 mg/kg, clonal expansion of both CD4+ and CD8+ blood T cells was observed from baseline to week 6. Low levels of normalized T-cell clonal expansion were also shown by some nonresponding patients. Which antigens the clonally expanded peripheral T cells were specific for was not determined.

For sequencing of the TCRbeta CDR3 region, genomic DNA was extracted from the sorted cells. TCRbeta CDR3 regions were sequenced using the immunoSEQ Assay. TCRdb stores this immuneACCESS table with in-frame sequences only. Part of the clones is absent; in the studies checked, under half of the shortfall reflects unresolved V genes, and no reason is known for the rest. This sample lists roughly 80,000 clones; 65% to 85% were detected once. Around 0.76% of the sample is taken by the ten largest. Patients with a history of autoimmune disease or receiving systemic immunosuppression were excluded from the trial. Peripheral blood for TCR sequencing was drawn from every dose cohort at baseline, at cycle 4 day 1 and at cycle 7 day 1. Samples were obtained from an open-label, multicenter, first-in-human phase I dose-escalation trial of ivuxolimab. Adults with locally advanced or metastatic head and neck squamous cell, hepatocellular, melanoma or renal cell carcinoma were enrolled in the trial. CD4+ and CD8+ T cells were sorted separately from peripheral blood before TCR sequencing.

The receptor's source is an adult with an advanced solid tumor such as melanoma, head and neck, liver or kidney cancer. The sequenced sample was CD4+ or CD8+ T cells sorted from blood, obtained in a trial of the OX40 agonist ivuxolimab.

The nucleotide sequence is given as TGTGCCAGCAGCAATACAGGGTGGGGGAACACTGAAGCTTTCTTT. This sequence encodes CASSNTGWGNTEAFF. The chain is made from TRBV7-9 and TRBJ1-1; a weak D assignment points to TRBD1 (6 bases agree). Spanning cysteine to phenylalanine, the CDR3 consists of 15 amino acids. Left in the record is the CDR3 DNA by itself, 45 bases read in frame from the first base. The junction shows trimming of 5 bases on V and 1 base on J, plus 14 bases between the germline ends. The germline V gene (reference sequence) sets CDR1 to SEHNR and CDR2 to FQNEAQ. The entire variable domain, with the stretches around the CDR3 drawn from the reference TRBV7-9 and TRBJ1-1 proteins, is DTGVSQNPRHKITKRGQNVTFRCDPISEHNRLYWYRQTLGQGPEFLTYFQNEAQLEKSRLLSDRFSAERPKGSFSTLEIQRTEQGDSAMYLCASSNTGWGNTEAFFGQGTRLTVV.